This TCR beta chain derives from a study of T-cell memory formation after mild COVID-19. Study-level results: CD4+ clones that contracted lay mainly in CM and EM; CD8+ ones lay in EMRA. A subset of responding clones appeared in pre-infection memory, suggesting cross-reactive memory joined.

This clonotype came up a few times. What it recognizes is unknown. TCRdb ran MiXCR on the 5' RACE reads and lists one entry per CDR3 protein. The sample consists of approximately 65,000 distinct CDR3 sequences, approximately 15% of them appearing once. This receptor was taken from an adult woman who had mild COVID-19 (a few samples of this study predate the infection). Cell type and time point are not known. Sequencing was done on a sample of PBMCs or a T cell subset sorted from them (not recorded which).

CDR3 sequence (DNA): TGTGCCAGCAGCTCGGGACTAGCGGGGGTCTACAATGAGCAGTTCTTC. Translation gives CASSSGLAGVYNEQFF. The chain uses TRBV5-5 and TRBJ2-1; 14 nucleotides match TRBD2. CDR1 is SGHKS and CDR2 is YYEKEE in the germline V gene (reference sequence). CDR3 length: 16 residues. V shed 3 bases and J 3 bases; nucleotides not matched to a gene: 2.